A single sample gave rise to the 14 T cell receptor beta chains below, sequenced in a study of T-cell reconstitution after alpha-beta-depleted transplantation in children. It was with unique molecular identifiers that the TCRbeta library was prepared. TCRdb re-called the PCR reads through MiXCR, storing one row per CDR3 protein. Of 250,000 to 400,000 distinct CDR3 sequences detected, approximately 20% appear once; the ten largest clones hold 10% to 11%. The sequenced sample was PBMCs, mostly from graft donor cells, obtained 180 days after TCRalphabeta/CD19-depleted stem cell transplant. The receptors shown here come from a male patient under 18 who had a stem cell transplant for acute lymphoblastic leukemia, so the T cells may come from the graft donor.

The CDR3 DNA reads as TGCAGCGTTGAAGATCGAATACAGTTCCTCACAGATACGCAGTATTTT. Amino acid sequence: CSVEDRIQFLTDTQYF. The rearrangement links TRBV29-1 to TRBJ2-3; D is uncertain. Trimming cost V 0 bases and J 2 bases, with 15 bases left between them. The germline CDR1 and CDR2 sequences are SQVTM and ANQGSEA. This CDR3 is built from 16 residues.

This chain joins TRBV27 and TRBJ2-2; D not resolved. Germline V lookup: CDR1 MNHEY, CDR2 SMNVEV (reference sequence). Trimming removed 2 bases from V and 0 bases from J, with 7 bases in between. The CDR3 contains 15 residues. The CDR3 loop is CASSLGVSNTGELFF. In DNA form, the CDR3 reads TGTGCCAGCAGTTTAGGGGTGTCGAACACCGGGGAGCTGTTTTTT.

This clonotype occurred many times. This chain joins TRBV4-1 and TRBJ2-7; D is perhaps TRBD2 (5 bases). Germline CDR1 MGHRA, CDR2 YSYEKL. Trimming pared 1 base from V and 3 bases from J, leaving 10 bases between. The CDR3 contains 14 residues. The CDR3 region is CASSQGRYLYEQYF. The CDR3 coding sequence is TGCGCCAGCAGCCAAGGGAGGTACCTCTACGAGCAGTACTTC.

The sample holds a few counts of this clonotype. This chain links TRBV7-9 with TRBJ2-2, with D hard to call. Germline V gene data show CDR1 as SEHNR and CDR2 as FQNEAQ (reference sequence). The CDR3 contains 15 residues. Trimming removed 1 base from V and 7 bases from J, with 13 bases in between. Written as DNA, the CDR3 is TGTGCCAGCAGCTTAGGGGCAGGAAGATACGGGGAGCTGTTTTTT. Encoded protein: CASSLGAGRYGELFF.

For this clonotype: A much more abundant neighbour one base away suggests this may be a read error. This rearrangement joins TRBV5-1 to TRBJ2-7; TRBD2 matches 9 bases. Germline CDR1 SGHRS, CDR2 YFSETQ. The CDR3 loop spans 15 amino acids. The CDR3 sequence: CSSSLEGLASNEQYF. The CDR3 nucleotides read TGCTCCAGCAGCTTGGAGGGACTAGCAAGCAACGAGCAGTACTTC. The full variable domain, rest sourced from reference TRBV5-1 and TRBJ2-7, is KAGVTQTPRYLIKTRGQQVTLSCSPISGHRSVSWYQQTPGQGLQFLFEYFSETQRNKGNFPGRFSGRQFSNSRSEMNVSTLELGDSALYLCSSSLEGLASNEQYFGPGTRLTVT.

This clonotype was seen a few times. The gene calls are TRBV6-5 and TRBJ1-4; D remains unclear. V was cut by 5 bases and J by 8 bases, with 15 bases left in between. CDR3 length: 14 amino acids. Germline V gene lookup returns CDR1 MNHEY and CDR2 SVGAGI. In DNA form, the CDR3 reads TGTGCCAGCAGTAGGTCAAAGCCGGGGGAAAAACTGTTTTTT. Residues: CASSRSKPGEKLFF.

The chain links TRBV6-5 to TRBJ2-7; 10 bases map to TRBD1. CDR1 and CDR2 (germline): MNHEY, SVGAGI. Unmatched junction bases numbered 4, after V lost 2 bases and J lost 3 bases. The CDR3 runs 15 residues. DNA for the CDR3: TGTGCCAGCAGTTACGGGGACAGGGGAAGCTACGAGCAGTACTTC. Translation gives CASSYGDRGSYEQYF.

This clonotype has more than one count but fewer than ten. V is TRBV11-3 and J is TRBJ2-3; 8 bases agree with TRBD1. The CDR3 contains 16 residues. J was trimmed by 2 bases and V by 5 bases; bases with no gene match: 9. The V gene's germline CDR1 is SGHNT and CDR2 YENEEA. The CDR3 nucleotides are TGTGCCAGCAGCCCCGGCAGGGGGCCTTTCACAGATACGCAGTATTTT. Residues: CASSPGRGPFTDTQYF.

This clonotype was observed a few times. CDR3 bases: TGTGCCAGCATCCGGTCGGGACTAGCTGTGTCAACCGGGGAGCTGTTTTTT. Translating it yields CASIRSGLAVSTGELFF. This chain uses TRBV6-1 with TRBJ2-2; 9 bases match TRBD2. J lost 5 bases, V lost 7 bases, and 14 bases had no gene match. The CDR3 runs 17 residues. The germline gives CDR1 MNHNS, CDR2 SASEGT.

V and J are TRBV15 and TRBJ1-3, with D perhaps TRBD1 (6 bases). Germline CDR1 is LNHNV and CDR2 is YYDKDF (reference sequence). The V end was cut by 0 bases, the J end by 4 bases, with 10 bases between. The CDR3 extends over 15 amino acids. The CDR3 protein is CATSRDRGGGNTIYF. The CDR3 DNA follows: TGTGCCACCAGCAGAGACAGGGGCGGCGGAAACACCATATATTTT.

The chain links TRBV27 to TRBJ2-7; tentatively, D is TRBD1 (5 bases). CDR1 is MNHEY, CDR2 SMNVEV, per germline (reference sequence). The CDR3 is 14 amino acids. V lost 3 bases to trimming and J lost 7 bases, with 16 bases between them. The CDR3 loop is CASSFWQGVREQYF. The DNA for the CDR3 is TGTGCCAGCAGTTTTTGGCAGGGTGTCCGGGAGCAGTACTTC.

This clonotype has only a few counts. The chain couples TRBV7-2 to TRBJ1-1; D gene unclear. Trimming took 6 bases from V and 0 from J, leaving 11 bases between them. Germline-derived CDR1 and CDR2 are SGHTA and FQGNSA. This CDR3 is built from 14 residues. Written as DNA, the CDR3 is TGTGCCAGCAGGACGGGTCCTATGAACACTGAAGCTTTCTTT. Its translation is CASRTGPMNTEAFF. The variable domain in full, completed from reference TRBV7-2 and TRBJ1-1, reads GAGVSQSPSNKVTEKGKDVELRCDPISGHTALYWYRQSLGQGLEFLIYFQGNSAPDKSGLPSDRFSAERTGGSVSTLTIQRTQQEDSAVYLCASRTGPMNTEAFFGQGTRLTVV.

V is TRBV5-5 and J is TRBJ1-1; D is unclear. Between the trimmed V and J ends, which lost 2 bases and 2 bases, there was a span of 16 bases. The CDR3 is made up of 16 amino acids. Germline CDR1 reads SGHKS; CDR2 reads YYEKEE (reference sequence). The CDR3 DNA reads as TGTGCCAGCAGCTTAAGGACGGTGGCTGGAAACACTGAAGCTTTCTTT. Amino acid sequence: CASSLRTVAGNTEAFF.

The gene calls are TRBV11-2 and TRBJ2-3; D possibly corresponds to TRBD2 (5 bases). The CDR3 is 14 amino acids. V was pared by 5 bases and J by 2 bases, with 11 bases between. In germline, CDR1 is SGHAT, CDR2 FQNNGV. CDR3 sequence reads: CASSLGLYTDTQYF. As DNA, the CDR3 is TGTGCCAGCAGCCTCGGACTTTACACAGATACGCAGTATTTT.